This is a list of T cell receptor beta chains from one sample in a study of early T cells in non-severe SARS-CoV-2 infection. TCRdb called the 5' RACE reads again in MiXCR, with one record for every CDR3 protein. Among about 40,000 distinct CDR3 sequences listed, 4.7% were seen once. Material for sequencing was whole blood. All receptors come from an adult who was a healthcare worker with PCR-confirmed SARS-CoV-2 infection or an uninfected control (not recorded which). The conserved cysteine and the conserved F or W are not part of the CDR3 here. Only part of the rows carry a size: once, few, many, or a class if the clone is expanded.

size,J,V,CDR3
.,TRBJ1-1,TRBV28,ASSRWVNTEAF
many,TRBJ2-5,TRBV5-1,ASSLATSQETQY
many,TRBJ2-1,TRBV20-1,SATGTGVSYNEQF
few,TRBJ1-1,TRBV10-3,AISEYEGTEAF
many,TRBJ1-2,TRBV29-1,SVGTGRSVSYGYT
few,TRBJ1-1,TRBV5-4,ASSLQEGVEAF
many,TRBJ1-2,TRBV7-2,ASRQTGGYYGYT
few,TRBJ2-3,TRBV7-9,ASSFVSADTQY
many,TRBJ2-6,TRBV7-9,ASSLRTRYSPGANVLT
.,TRBJ2-1,TRBV5-1,ASSLPGSGRVNEQF
many,TRBJ1-2,TRBV20-1,SARYSGKGGYGYT
.,TRBJ1-6,TRBV6-6,ASSYGTYDINNSSLH
.,TRBJ1-1,TRBV12-3/TRBV12-4,ASSILPAQGADTEAF
.,TRBJ2-7,TRBV12-3/TRBV12-4,ASTILGHEQY
few,TRBJ1-6,TRBV6-4,ASSDSGHYNSPLH
many,TRBJ2-3,TRBV6-5,ASSTPGGTSTDTQY
many,TRBJ1-5,TRBV2,ASSRDGRNQPQH
few,TRBJ1-2,TRBV14,ASSQEGVRNYGYT
many,TRBJ2-7,TRBV3-1,ASSKTGGMNEQY
few,TRBJ2-3,TRBV19,ATSGQGAGDTQY
many,TRBJ2-1,TRBV20-1,SAPRLLVAGTVYNEQF
many,TRBJ1-6,TRBV20-1,SATDSRTPTRNSPLH
many,TRBJ2-5,TRBV5-4,ASSPQGLARQETQY
.,TRBJ2-6,TRBV13,ASSLGYTGSGANVLT
medium-sized,TRBJ1-1,TRBV12-3/TRBV12-4,ASNLGGMAF
many,TRBJ2-4,TRBV12-3/TRBV12-4,ASSIRDTIQY
few,TRBJ2-1,TRBV13,ASSLAGGRPHNEQF
.,TRBJ2-7,TRBV27,ASSFSLC
many,TRBJ1-6,TRBV6-4,ASSVGEGNSPLH
many,TRBJ2-7,TRBV5-1,ASSLGTGVYEQY
few,TRBJ2-1,TRBV3-1,ASSHDWKDEQF
many,TRBJ2-5,TRBV20-1,SASPGGQETQY
.,TRBJ1-2,TRBV3-1,ASSPTGGSTDGYT
many,TRBJ2-5,TRBV4-1,ASSQVAAVQGETQY
many,TRBJ2-6,TRBV12-3/TRBV12-4,ASSLFSPGANVLT
many,TRBJ1-2,TRBV28,ASSLTFGANYGYT
few,TRBJ1-3,TRBV19,ATLPGDSSGNTIY
few,TRBJ2-7,TRBV6-6,ASNPGHYYEQY
many,TRBJ2-1,TRBV25-1,ASKTGLSTYNEQF
.,TRBJ1-5,TRBV5-1,ASSLSGRQPQH
many,TRBJ2-2,TRBV2,ASSGHRDTGELF
many,TRBJ2-3,TRBV6-2/TRBV6-3,ASSYSWLYTDTQY
many,TRBJ2-7,TRBV2,ASSGKLYEQY
.,TRBJ2-1,TRBV20-1,SAMVTWGLAGGEQF